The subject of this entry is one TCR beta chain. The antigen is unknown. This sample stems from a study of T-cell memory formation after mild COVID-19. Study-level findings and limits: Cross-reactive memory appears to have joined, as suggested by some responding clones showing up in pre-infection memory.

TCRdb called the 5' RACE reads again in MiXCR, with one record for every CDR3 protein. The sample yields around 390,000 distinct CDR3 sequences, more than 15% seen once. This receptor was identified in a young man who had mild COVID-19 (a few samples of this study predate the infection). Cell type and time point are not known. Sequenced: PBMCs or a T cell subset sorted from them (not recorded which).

Written as DNA, the CDR3 is TGTGCCAGCAGTTTAGGTCCGGGGGCTGGGGAGCAGTACGTC. Translating it yields CASSLGPGAGEQYV. This chain uses TRBV12-3 or TRBV12-4 with TRBJ2-7; tentatively, D is TRBD1 or TRBD2 (6 bases each). Trimming removed 1 base at V and 7 bases at J, with 14 bases between. The CDR3 runs to 14 residues.